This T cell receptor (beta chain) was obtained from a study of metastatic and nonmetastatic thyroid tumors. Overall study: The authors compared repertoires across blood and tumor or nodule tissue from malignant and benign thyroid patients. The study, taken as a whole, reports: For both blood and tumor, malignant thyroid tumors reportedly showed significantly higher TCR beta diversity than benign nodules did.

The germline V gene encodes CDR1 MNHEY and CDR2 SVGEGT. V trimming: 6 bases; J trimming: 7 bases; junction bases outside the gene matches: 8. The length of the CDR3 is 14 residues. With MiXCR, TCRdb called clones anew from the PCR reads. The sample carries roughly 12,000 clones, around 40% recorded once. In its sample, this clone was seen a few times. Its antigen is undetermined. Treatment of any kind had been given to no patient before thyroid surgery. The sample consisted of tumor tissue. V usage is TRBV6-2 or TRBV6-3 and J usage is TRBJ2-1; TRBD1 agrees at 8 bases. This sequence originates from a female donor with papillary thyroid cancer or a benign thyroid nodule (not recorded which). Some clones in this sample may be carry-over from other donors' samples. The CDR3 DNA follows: TGTGCCAGCAGCCCCGGGACAGGTGGTAATGAGCAGTTCTTC. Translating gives CASSPGTGGNEQFF.